Given below is one T cell receptor (beta chain) in context. Its target is not known. This sample is part of a study of T-cell reconstitution after alpha-beta-depleted transplantation in children. Study-wide findings and caveats: Diversity of TCRbeta at day 60 was high in some patients, arising from surviving recipient T cells and thymic progenitors.

TCRbeta library preparation incorporated unique molecular identifiers. Each CDR3 protein gets one entry after TCRdb re-called the PCR reads with MiXCR. The repertoire includes about 420,000 distinct CDR3 sequences, about 17% of them detected once, and over 25% sits in the top ten. In germline, CDR1 is SGHRS, CDR2 YFSETQ. This CDR3 is built from 14 residues. Trimming shortened V by 5 bases and J by 5 bases, and 15 bases separated the two germline ends. The receptor comes from a boy less than two years old who had a stem cell transplant for Wiskott-Aldrich syndrome, so the T cells may come from the graft donor. V is TRBV5-1 and J is TRBJ2-3; tentative D call: TRBD1 (6 bases). The sequencing here drew on PBMCs, mostly from graft donor cells, taken 360 days after TCRalphabeta/CD19-depleted stem cell transplant. CDR3: CASSLIQGRDTQYF. In DNA, the CDR3 is TGCGCCAGCAGTCTGATACAGGGTAGAGATACGCAGTATTTT.